The 31 T cell receptor beta chains below were found in one sample sequenced in a study of CD8 T cells in Susac syndrome. RNA totalling about 0.5 to 1 ug underwent reverse transcription with random hexamers. TCRdb redid the calling of the immunoSEQ multiplex PCR reads with MiXCR, one entry per CDR3 protein. The data contain 200,000 to 300,000 distinct CDR3 sequences, roughly 95% of them singletons. Source material: CD4+ T cells from PBMCs. The receptors shown here come from a human donor with multiple sclerosis.

The rearrangement joins TRBV3-1 to TRBJ2-7; 11 bases match TRBD1. V lost 4 bases to trimming and J lost 8 bases; unmatched junction nucleotides: 7. The germline CDR1 and CDR2 sequences are LGHDT and YNNKEL (reference sequence). The length of the CDR3 is 14 residues. CDR3 region: CASSPDRGRFQQYF. CDR3 nucleotides: TGTGCCAGCAGCCCGGACAGGGGGCGCTTCCAGCAGTACTTC.

The rearrangement uses TRBV20-1 and TRBJ1-1; D possibly corresponds to TRBD1 (6 bases). V was shortened by 1 base and J by 6 bases, with 18 bases between the two germline ends. Germline V lookup: CDR1 DFQATT, CDR2 SNEGSKA (reference sequence). CDR3 size: 15 residues. The CDR3 protein is CSARGPSAGDPEAFF. The CDR3 nucleotides are TGCAGTGCTAGAGGTCCCTCAGCAGGGGATCCTGAAGCTTTCTTT.

V is TRBV7-6 and J is TRBJ2-2; D unclear. Trimming took off 6 bases at V and 0 bases at J, with 8 bases between the two ends. The CDR3 contains 14 residues. The germline V gene has CDR1 SGHVS and CDR2 FNYEAQ. DNA of the CDR3: TGTGCCAGCAGAGGCGCCTCGAACACCGGGGAGCTGTTTTTT. It codes for CASRGASNTGELFF.

V gene TRBV5-4 combines with J gene TRBJ1-6; 8 nucleotides agree with TRBD1. Germline CDR1 and CDR2: SGHNT and YYREEE (reference sequence). The CDR3 sequence is 18 residues long. Germline trimming cut 0 bases from V and 10 bases from J; bases unmatched to any gene: 15. The DNA for the CDR3 is TGTGCCAGCAGCTTGGGGGGGCCCGGACAGGGTATAGGATCACCCCTCCACTTT. This gives the protein CASSLGGPGQGIGSPLHF. Drawing the rest from reference TRBV5-4 and TRBJ1-6, the complete variable domain is ETGVTQSPTHLIKTRGQQVTLRCSSQSGHNTVSWYQQALGQGPQFIFQYYREEENGRGNFPPRFSGLQFPNYSSELNVNALELDDSALYLCASSLGGPGQGIGSPLHFGNGTRLTVT.

CDR3 coding DNA: TGTGCCTGGAGCCTAAGGTTGGGACAGGGGATAAACTACGAGCAGTACTTC. Its translation: CAWSLRLGQGINYEQYF. The chain couples TRBV30 to TRBJ2-7; 10 positions match TRBD1. The germline gives CDR1 GTSNPN, CDR2 SVGIG (reference sequence). The CDR3 length is 17 residues. With 3 bases clipped from V and 3 bases from J, the junction kept 14 bases outside the gene matches. Complete variable domain (other parts from reference TRBV30 and TRBJ2-7): SQTIHQWPATLVQPVGSPLSLECTVEGTSNPNLYWYRQAAGRGLQLLFYSVGIGQISSEVPQNLSASRPQDRQFILSSKKLLLSDSGFYLCAWSLRLGQGINYEQYFGPGTRLTVT.

The rearrangement links TRBV12-3 or TRBV12-4 to TRBJ1-1; TRBD1 agrees at 7 bases. After removal of 5 bases from V and 1 base from J, the junction contained 4 bases not matched to a gene. This CDR3 is 14 amino acids long. DNA for the CDR3: TGTGCCAGCAGTCGACAGGGATGGAACACTGAAGCTTTCTTT. Its protein is CASSRQGWNTEAFF.

Only a few counts were recorded for this clonotype. The V gene is TRBV19, the J gene TRBJ2-5; D may be TRBD1 (6 bases). The CDR3 consists of 14 residues. Per the germline V gene, CDR1 is LNHDA and CDR2 is SQIVND (reference sequence). V lost 7 bases, J lost 5 bases, and 17 bases lay in between. In DNA, the CDR3 is TGTGCCAGTACCCTATCACAGGGTACGGAGACCCAGTACTTC. It specifies CASTLSQGTETQYF. Full variable domain (remainder filled in from reference TRBV19 and TRBJ2-5): DGGITQSPKYLFRKEGQNVTLSCEQNLNHDAMYWYRQDPGQGLRLIYYSQIVNDFQKGDIAEGYSVSREKKESFPLTVTSAQKNPTAFYLCASTLSQGTETQYFGPGTRLLVL.

This sequence joins TRBV20-1 and TRBJ1-5; tentatively, D is TRBD1 (5 bases). V gave up 6 bases and J gave up 5 bases, with 11 bases separating them. The germline V gene has CDR1 DFQATT and CDR2 SNEGSKA (reference sequence). The CDR3 contains 12 residues. DNA of the CDR3: TGCAGTGCACGGGGGTTCGATCAGCCCCAGCATTTT. Translating it yields CSARGFDQPQHF.

The CDR3 sequence is CSANRDSGELFF. CDR3 DNA: TGCAGCGCTAACCGGGACTCCGGGGAGCTGTTTTTT. The V call is TRBV29-1, the J call TRBJ2-2; possibly TRBD2 for D (6 bases). The CDR3 is 12 amino acids. Germline V gene data show CDR1 as SQVTM and CDR2 as ANQGSEA. With 7 bases removed from V and 6 bases from J, the gap between germline ends came to 12 bases.

The J gene is TRBJ2-2, the V gene TRBV10-3; D is undetermined. Germline V lookup: CDR1 ENHRY, CDR2 SYGVKD. V was shortened by 4 bases and J by 3 bases, with 9 bases between the two germline ends. The CDR3 covers 14 residues. DNA of the CDR3: TGTGCCATCAGTGCCGGTTCGGACACCGGGGAGCTGTTTTTT. Translated, it gives CAISAGSDTGELFF.

The V call is TRBV7-2, the J call TRBJ2-3; D call uncertain. This CDR3 is built from 13 residues. The ends were cut back, 6 bases at V and 1 base at J, with 8 bases in the middle. Germline V lookup: CDR1 SGHTA, CDR2 FQGNSA. The CDR3 sequence: CASRPGGTDTQYF. CDR3 in DNA: TGTGCCAGCAGACCAGGCGGCACAGATACGCAGTATTTT.

The chain is built from TRBV27 and TRBJ2-1; D gene unclear. Germline CDR1 and CDR2: MNHEY and SMNVEV (reference sequence). The V end lost 7 bases, the J end lost 4 bases, and 26 bases lay between the germline ends. The CDR3 consists of 18 residues. The DNA for the CDR3 is TGTGCCAGCACCCCTCGGTTACTCCGAAGCTCCCTATACAATGAGCAGTTCTTC. It encodes CASTPRLLRSSLYNEQFF.

The chain recombines TRBV12-3 or TRBV12-4 with TRBJ1-2; possible D gene TRBD1, 5 bases. The CDR3 is 12 amino acids. The V end lost 6 bases, the J end lost 4 bases, and 9 bases lay between the germline ends. In DNA, the CDR3 is TGTGCCAGCAGCCAAGGGACCTATGGCTACACCTTC. It translates to CASSQGTYGYTF.

This clonotype was seen only once. V is TRBV5-1 and J is TRBJ1-1; D is uncertain. The CDR3 runs to 13 residues. Trimming shortened V by 5 bases and J by 2 bases, and 10 bases separated the two germline ends. In germline, CDR1 is SGHRS, CDR2 YFSETQ. As DNA, the CDR3 is TGCGCCAGCAGTACGGAGAGAAACACTGAAGCTTTCTTT. Its translation is CASSTERNTEAFF.

Only one count was recorded for this clonotype. The chain has TRBV7-2 and TRBJ1-1; D gene unclear. Germline CDR1 and CDR2: SGHTA and FQGNSA. V was clipped by 5 bases and J by 0 bases, with 13 bases between them. The CDR3 contains 15 residues. CDR3 bases: TGTGCCAGCAGCCCCCGGACGGATATGAACACTGAAGCTTTCTTT. It yields the protein CASSPRTDMNTEAFF.

In its sample, this clonotype was seen once. The rearrangement joins TRBV7-2 to TRBJ2-1; no clear D. This CDR3 contains 15 residues. Trimming cost V 0 bases and J 7 bases, with 13 bases left between them. Germline loops: CDR1 SGHTA, CDR2 FQGNSA. The CDR3 spells CASSLAYSAENEQFF. The CDR3 DNA sequence: TGTGCCAGCAGCTTAGCGTATTCCGCGGAGAATGAGCAGTTCTTC.

This chain joins TRBV6-1 and TRBJ2-2; D is undetermined. This CDR3 has 15 residues. The V gene lost 0 bases and the J gene lost 6 bases, with 11 bases spanning the gap. Germline V lookup: CDR1 MNHNS, CDR2 SASEGT. Here the CDR3 DNA reads TGTGCCAGCAGTGAAGCACACGCCGGGCCCGGGGAGCTGTTTTTT. The encoded protein is CASSEAHAGPGELFF.

The J gene is TRBJ1-2, the V gene TRBV12-3 or TRBV12-4; D is unclear. Trimming removed 2 bases at V and 4 bases at J, with 8 bases between. This CDR3 has 13 amino acids. The DNA for the CDR3 is TGTGCCAGCAGTTTATCAGAATTCTATGGCTACACCTTC. As protein: CASSLSEFYGYTF.

The chain couples TRBV5-4 to TRBJ1-1; D uncertain. Trimming left V 3 bases short and J 5 bases short, with 14 bases between. The CDR3 runs to 14 residues. Germline V gene lookup returns CDR1 SGHNT and CDR2 YYREEE (reference sequence). The CDR3 DNA reads as TGTGCCAGCAGCTCGGAGAGGGCGCGAACTGAAGCTTTCTTT. Amino acids: CASSSERARTEAFF.

V gene TRBV28 combines with J gene TRBJ1-1; D gene unclear. Trimming left V 5 bases short and J 0 bases short, with 7 bases between. The CDR3 covers 13 residues. Per the germline V gene, CDR1 is MDHEN and CDR2 is SYDVKM. CDR3 region: CASSKGMNTEAFF. DNA for the CDR3: TGTGCCAGCAGTAAGGGTATGAACACTGAAGCTTTCTTT.

The rearrangement uses TRBV5-6 and TRBJ2-1, with 8 nucleotides matching TRBD1. The CDR3 contains 17 residues. Germline assignment: CDR1 SGHDT and CDR2 YYEEEE. V gave up 1 base and J gave up 0 bases; unmatched junction bases: 6. CDR3 nucleotide sequence: TGTGCCAGCAGCTTGCTGGGACAGGCTAGCTCCTACAATGAGCAGTTCTTC. It translates to CASSLLGQASSYNEQFF.

This sequence joins TRBV27 and TRBJ2-3; 7 bases agree with TRBD2. Germline CDR1 is MNHEY and CDR2 is SMNVEV (reference sequence). The CDR3 length is 15 residues. With V trimmed by 6 bases and J by 5 bases, 11 bases remained unmatched. The CDR3 DNA is TGTGCCAGCAGCTCGACGCCGGGACTAAGAGATACGCAGTATTTT. This encodes CASSSTPGLRDTQYF.

J is TRBJ1-1 and V is TRBV19; 9 bases map to TRBD1. This CDR3 is built from 18 residues. From germline, CDR1 is LNHDA and CDR2 SQIVND (reference sequence). The V segment lost 4 bases and the J segment 1 base; nucleotides outside the gene matches: 13. The CDR3 loop is CASSTGDREGWGNTEAFF. DNA for the CDR3: TGTGCCAGTAGTACGGGGGACAGGGAGGGGTGGGGGAACACTGAAGCTTTCTTT.

In its sample, this clonotype was seen once. This chain uses TRBV7-9 with TRBJ2-6, with D possibly TRBD2 on 5 matching bases. Germline CDR1 SEHNR, CDR2 FQNEAQ (reference sequence). The V gene lost 1 base and the J gene lost 0 bases, with 10 bases spanning the gap. The CDR3 runs 17 residues. For the CDR3, the DNA is TGTGCCAGCAGCTTAGGCACTGGGAGCTCTGGGGCCAACGTCCTGACTTTC. It yields the protein CASSLGTGSSGANVLTF.

The chain links TRBV5-1 to TRBJ2-1; 7 bases map to TRBD2. The length of the CDR3 is 15 residues. Germline assignment: CDR1 SGHRS and CDR2 YFSETQ. V shed 0 bases, J shed 4 bases, and the junction held 4 bases outside the gene matches. The CDR3 loop is CASSLAGGEYNEQFF. CDR3 nucleotide sequence: TGCGCCAGCAGCTTGGCGGGGGGAGAATACAATGAGCAGTTCTTC.

V usage is TRBV5-6 and J usage is TRBJ1-2; 9 bases line up with TRBD1. This CDR3 has 14 residues. J lost 5 bases, V lost 4 bases, and 6 bases had no gene match. In germline, CDR1 is SGHDT, CDR2 YYEEEE. CDR3 in amino acids: CASSIDRGIYGYTF. In DNA form, the CDR3 reads TGTGCCAGCAGCATTGACAGGGGGATTTATGGCTACACCTTC.

The chain combines TRBV6-1 with TRBJ2-3, with TRBD2 identical over 13 bases. J was trimmed by 6 bases and V by 7 bases; bases with no gene match: 7. The length of the CDR3 is 15 residues. Germline CDR1 MNHNS, CDR2 SASEGT. The CDR3 is CASNPTSGGPDTQYF. CDR3 coding DNA: TGTGCCAGCAATCCGACTAGCGGGGGGCCGGATACGCAGTATTTT.

This chain links TRBV14 with TRBJ2-3; D unclear. This CDR3 region has 16 residues. Germline lookup yields CDR1 SGHDN and CDR2 FVKESK. V was trimmed by 3 bases and J by 4 bases, leaving 17 bases between them. CDR3 nucleotides: TGTGCCAGCAGCCACCCGTGGGGTGTACATCCAGATACGCAGTATTTT. It specifies CASSHPWGVHPDTQYF.

The chain recombines TRBV20-1 with TRBJ2-4; D is possibly TRBD2 (6 bases). This CDR3 comprises 13 residues. Looked up from germline, CDR1 is DFQATT and CDR2 is SNEGSKA (reference sequence). CDR3 sequence (DNA): TGCAGCCCCTCCGGGGGAACGGGGGACATTCAGTACTTC. Its protein is CSPSGGTGDIQYF.

This clonotype has only a few counts. The V call is TRBV28, the J call TRBJ2-3; D gene unclear. The CDR3 is 14 amino acids. The V gene's germline CDR1 is MDHEN and CDR2 SYDVKM. V lost 4 bases and J lost 0, with 8 bases in between. DNA of the CDR3: TGTGCCAGCAGTTCCCAAAGGAGCACAGATACGCAGTATTTT. Translated: CASSSQRSTDTQYF.

The genes are TRBV12-3 or TRBV12-4 and TRBJ2-2, with D perhaps given as TRBD1 or TRBD2 (5 bases each). The CDR3 spans 16 residues. Trimming removed 1 base at V and 2 bases at J, with 11 bases between. As DNA, the CDR3 is TGTGCCAGCAGTTTAGATTTTGGGGGTAACACCGGGGAGCTGTTTTTT. This encodes CASSLDFGGNTGELFF.